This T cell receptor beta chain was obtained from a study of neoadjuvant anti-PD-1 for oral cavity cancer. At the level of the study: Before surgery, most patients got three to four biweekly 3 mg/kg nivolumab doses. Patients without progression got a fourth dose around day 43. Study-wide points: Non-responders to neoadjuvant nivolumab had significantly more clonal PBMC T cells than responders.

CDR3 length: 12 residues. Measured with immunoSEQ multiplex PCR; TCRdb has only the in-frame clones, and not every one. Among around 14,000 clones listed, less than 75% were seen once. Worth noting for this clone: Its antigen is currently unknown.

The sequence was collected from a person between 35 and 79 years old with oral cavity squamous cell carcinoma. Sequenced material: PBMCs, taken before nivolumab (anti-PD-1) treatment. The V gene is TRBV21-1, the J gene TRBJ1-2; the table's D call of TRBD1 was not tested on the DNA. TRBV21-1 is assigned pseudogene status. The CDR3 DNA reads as TGTGCCAGCAGCGTACAGGGAGATGGCTACACCTTC. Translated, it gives CASSVQGDGYTF.